This TCR beta chain is from a study of shared clonotypes between healthy human individuals. Sorted-subset replicate PCRs used around 200 ng of genomic DNA. This amount corresponded to 25,000 to 30,000 T cell genomes. Clones were sequenced by immunoSEQ multiplex PCR, and TCRdb holds only the in-frame ones, with some missing. The repertoire includes 550,000 to 850,000 clones, roughly two thirds of them detected once, and less than 2% sits in the top ten. CDR1 MGHRA and CDR2 YSYEKL come from the germline V gene. The junction had 10 bases not matched to a gene; V was cut back by 4 bases and J by 1 base. This CDR3 contains 19 residues.

This clonotype originated in a woman aged 25 to 39 in good health. The sequenced material came from memory CD4+ T cells sorted from blood. Noted subset: CD45RA-negative fraction. This chain links TRBV4-1 with TRBJ2-2; 12 bases agree with TRBD2. The CDR3 region has the DNA TGCGCCAGCAGCCCTGAACCTCCGGGACTAGCGGGGAACACCGGGGAGCTGTTTTTT. Its translation: CASSPEPPGLAGNTGELFF.